This entry lists 32 T cell receptor beta chains sequenced from one sample in a study of T cells expressing NK-cell markers. TCRdb reprocessed the 5' RACE reads, keeping one entry per CDR3 protein, no DNA. This table holds approximately 420,000 distinct CDR3 sequences. The source material was blood T cells: a sorted CD56 or NKG2C T cell subset, CD4+ or CD8+ T cells, or bulk PBMC T cells (not recorded which). The receptors were sampled from a woman aged 45-65 years in good health.

The chain combines TRBV12-3 or TRBV12-4 with TRBJ2-5; with no DNA, the TCRdb D assignment of TRBD1 cannot be verified. There are 13 residues in the CDR3. This chain's CDR3 is CASSLTGGETQYF.

The chain couples TRBV15 to TRBJ2-2; as DNA is missing, the TRBD2 call by TCRdb cannot be tested. The CDR3 extends over 16 amino acids. CDR1 is LNHNV, CDR2 YYDKDF, per germline (reference sequence). This CDR3 reads CATSRAGRSLTGELFF.

The rearrangement uses TRBV7-9 and TRBJ2-6. The CDR3 is 17 amino acids. CDR1 and CDR2 from the germline V gene are SEHNR and FQNEAQ (reference sequence). CDR3 amino acids: CASSQYLTRSGANVLTF.

The chain's CDR3 is CASSLRRTLSDTEAFF. This chain uses TRBV27 with TRBJ1-1. The germline V gene has CDR1 MNHEY and CDR2 SMNVEV (reference sequence). CDR3 size: 16 residues.

The rearrangement links TRBV11-2 to TRBJ2-7. Germline V gene sequence: CDR1 SGHAT, CDR2 FQNNGV. The CDR3 covers 15 residues. CDR3 region: CASSSYLTITYEQYF.

CDR3 region: CASSSRGNGNTIYF. The J gene is TRBJ1-3, the V gene TRBV5-1; TCRdb picks TRBD1, but there is no DNA to check that call. Germline V CDR1 and CDR2: SGHRS, YFSETQ. The CDR3 has 14 residues.

The V and J genes are TRBV6-1 and TRBJ1-1. In germline, CDR1 is MNHNS, CDR2 SASEGT. CDR3 length equals 13 residues. The CDR3 here is CASTVTVNTEAFF.

The chain uses TRBV5-5 and TRBJ1-2. Germline values: CDR1 SGHKS, CDR2 YYEKEE (reference sequence). This CDR3 has 15 residues. The CDR3 region is CASSTWTEGNYGYTF. Filled out from reference TRBV5-5 and TRBJ1-2, the complete variable domain reads DAGVTQSPTHLIKTRGQQVTLRCSPISGHKSVSWYQQVLGQGPQFIFQYYEKEERGRGNFPDRFSARQFPNYSSELNVNALLLGDSALYLCASSTWTEGNYGYTFGSGTRLTVV.

The genes are TRBV28 and TRBJ2-5; TCRdb picks TRBD2, but there is no DNA to check that call. Germline V lookup: CDR1 MDHEN, CDR2 SYDVKM. The length of the CDR3 is 13 residues. CDR3 loop: CAINRSGGETQYF.

The V gene is TRBV6-5, the J gene TRBJ1-2; the D call from TCRdb, TRBD1, cannot be confirmed without DNA. The CDR3 spans 14 residues. The germline gives CDR1 MNHEY, CDR2 SVGAGI. This CDR3 reads CASTPSGRGYGYTF.

CDR3 region: CASSAQSGRVNEQFF. This chain connects TRBV13 to TRBJ2-1; TCRdb's D call of TRBD2 is untestable without DNA. The length of the CDR3 is 15 residues. The germline CDR1 and CDR2 sequences are PRHDT and FYEKMQ (reference sequence).

The V call is TRBV20-1, the J call TRBJ2-7; TCRdb calls TRBD1, which cannot be checked without DNA. Germline V gene lookup returns CDR1 DFQATT and CDR2 SNEGSKA (reference sequence). This CDR3 has 16 residues. This chain's CDR3 is CSARAPFVAGRREQYF.

The rearrangement links TRBV6-6 to TRBJ2-5; the TCRdb D gene call, TRBD1, has no DNA to confirm it. The germline V gene encodes CDR1 MNHNY and CDR2 SVGAGI (reference sequence). The CDR3 spans 13 residues. The CDR3 region is CASSFRVRETQYF.

The chain employs TRBV5-1 and TRBJ2-7; lacking DNA, the TRBD1 call made by TCRdb goes unchecked. Germline CDR1 and CDR2: SGHRS and YFSETQ. This CDR3 is built from 16 residues. The CDR3 sequence is CASSVRGTVIDHEQYF.

CDR3 sequence: CSASGGAGQYEQYF. V usage is TRBV20-1 and J usage is TRBJ2-7; with no DNA, the TCRdb D assignment of TRBD1 cannot be verified. The CDR3 loop spans 14 amino acids. The germline V gene has CDR1 DFQATT and CDR2 SNEGSKA (reference sequence).

The V and J genes are TRBV10-3 and TRBJ2-1; TCRdb indicates TRBD2, and absent DNA this call remains unverified. CDR1 is ENHRY, CDR2 SYGVKD, per germline. The CDR3 sequence is 15 residues long. The CDR3 region is CAAGTSGSSYNEQFF.

The chain is built from TRBV2 and TRBJ2-1; the D call of TRBD1 rests on TCRdb alone, since no DNA is present to check it. The CDR3 loop spans 16 amino acids. Germline V lookup: CDR1 SNHLY, CDR2 FYNNEI. CDR3: CASRQGGQGAYNEQFF.

This chain joins TRBV20-1 and TRBJ2-1; TCRdb names TRBD2, which stays unverified in the absence of DNA. Per germline, CDR1 DFQATT and CDR2 SNEGSKA (reference sequence). This CDR3 is built from 15 residues. CDR3 sequence: CSARRGTRPYNEQFF.

This rearrangement joins TRBV29-1 to TRBJ2-1; TCRdb indicates TRBD1, and absent DNA this call remains unverified. This CDR3 region has 13 residues. The V gene's germline CDR1 is SQVTM and CDR2 ANQGSEA. The CDR3 reads CSGGEGRGDEQFF.

V and J are TRBV7-8 and TRBJ2-1; absent DNA, TCRdb's TRBD1 call cannot be checked. This CDR3 comprises 17 residues. The germline V gene encodes CDR1 SGHVS and CDR2 FQNEAQ. The CDR3 is CASSLSTGTGRANEQFF.

This rearrangement joins TRBV7-8 to TRBJ2-5. Germline V lookup: CDR1 SGHVS, CDR2 FQNEAQ. There are 12 residues in the CDR3. CDR3 sequence: CASSLVTGTQYF.

The rearrangement joins TRBV10-3 to TRBJ2-3; TCRdb's D gene call, TRBD1, goes unchecked for lack of DNA. The CDR3 covers 14 residues. Germline CDR1 reads ENHRY; CDR2 reads SYGVKD. The CDR3: CAIARDSFTDTQYF.

V is TRBV12-3 or TRBV12-4 and J is TRBJ2-5; no DNA is available, so the TRBD2 call from TCRdb remains unchecked. The CDR3 runs to 17 residues. CDR3 sequence reads: CASTTNSGLAGGETQYF.

The chain is built from TRBV27 and TRBJ2-5; without DNA, the TCRdb call of TRBD1 cannot be checked. This CDR3 has 14 residues. Germline V gene lookup returns CDR1 MNHEY and CDR2 SMNVEV (reference sequence). CDR3 in amino acids: CASSLAPSGETQYF.

The CDR3 loop reads CASSPFPTAGDEKLFF. The rearrangement uses TRBV5-5 and TRBJ1-4. This CDR3 is 16 amino acids long. CDR1 is SGHKS, CDR2 YYEKEE, per germline (reference sequence).

The chain carries TRBV11-2 and TRBJ2-1. This CDR3 comprises 12 residues. CDR1 and CDR2 from the germline V gene are SGHAT and FQNNGV. CDR3 sequence reads: CASSFISNEQFF.

V is TRBV20-1 and J is TRBJ2-7; TCRdb's assignment of TRBD1 cannot be checked, as there is no DNA. The CDR3 is 18 amino acids. CDR1 is DFQATT, CDR2 SNEGSKA, per germline (reference sequence). The CDR3 is CSAREHRETLRGFGEQYF.

The chain has TRBV24-1 and TRBJ2-5; there is no DNA to check the TCRdb D call of TRBD1. Germline CDR1 and CDR2: KGHDR and SFDVKD. CDR3 length equals 12 residues. The CDR3 loop is CATRGPGETQYF.

The chain is built from TRBV29-1 and TRBJ2-1; TCRdb outputs TRBD2, but without DNA this stays unchecked. There are 12 residues in the CDR3. The germline V gene has CDR1 SQVTM and CDR2 ANQGSEA. The CDR3 sequence is CSVVIGLNEQFF.

The V gene is TRBV18, the J gene TRBJ1-1; TCRdb indicates TRBD1, and absent DNA this call remains unverified. Germline assignment: CDR1 KGHSH and CDR2 LQKENI. The CDR3 totals 14 residues. The CDR3 sequence: CASSGKQGDTEAFF.

CDR3 loop: CSDTGGPYNEQFF. The rearrangement uses TRBV29-1 and TRBJ2-1; TCRdb indicates TRBD1, and absent DNA this call remains unverified. Germline assignment: CDR1 SQVTM and CDR2 ANQGSEA. The CDR3 extends over 13 amino acids.

This chain links TRBV24-1 with TRBJ2-1; TCRdb proposes TRBD1, but this gene call is untestable without DNA. CDR3 length equals 16 residues. CDR1 KGHDR and CDR2 SFDVKD come from the germline V gene. CDR3 loop: CATSDSPGQGDEEQFF.